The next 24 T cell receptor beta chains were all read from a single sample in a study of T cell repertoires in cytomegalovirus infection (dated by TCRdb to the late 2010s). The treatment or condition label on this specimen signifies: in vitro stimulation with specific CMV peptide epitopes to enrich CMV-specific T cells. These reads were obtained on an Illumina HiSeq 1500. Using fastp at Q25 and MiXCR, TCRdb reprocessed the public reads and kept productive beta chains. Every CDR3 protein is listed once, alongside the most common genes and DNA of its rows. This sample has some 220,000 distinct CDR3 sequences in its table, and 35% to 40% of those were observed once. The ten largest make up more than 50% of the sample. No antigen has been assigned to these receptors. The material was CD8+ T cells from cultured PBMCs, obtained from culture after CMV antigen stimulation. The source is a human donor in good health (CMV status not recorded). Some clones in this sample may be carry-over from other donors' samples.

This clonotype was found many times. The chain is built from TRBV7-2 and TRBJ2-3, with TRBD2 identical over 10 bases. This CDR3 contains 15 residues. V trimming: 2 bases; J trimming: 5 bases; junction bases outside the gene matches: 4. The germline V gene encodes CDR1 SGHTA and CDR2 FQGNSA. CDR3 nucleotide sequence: TGTGCCAGCAGCTTAACTAGCGGGGACGGAGATACGCAGTATTTT. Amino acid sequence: CASSLTSGDGDTQYF.

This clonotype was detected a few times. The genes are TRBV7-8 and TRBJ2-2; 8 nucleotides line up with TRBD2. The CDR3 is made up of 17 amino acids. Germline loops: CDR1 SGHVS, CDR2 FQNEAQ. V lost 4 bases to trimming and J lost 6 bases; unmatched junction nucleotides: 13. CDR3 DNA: TGTGCCAGCAGCTCGTTTGAACGGGGGGGCTTTGCCGGGGAGCTGTTTTTT. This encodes CASSSFERGGFAGELFF.

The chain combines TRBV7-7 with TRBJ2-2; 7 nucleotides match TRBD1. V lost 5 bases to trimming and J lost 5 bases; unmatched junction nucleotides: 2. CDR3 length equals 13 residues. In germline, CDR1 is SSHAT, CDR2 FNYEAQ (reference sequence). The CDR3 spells CASSPRGTGELFF. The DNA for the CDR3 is TGTGCCAGCAGCCCCAGGGGGACCGGGGAGCTGTTTTTT.

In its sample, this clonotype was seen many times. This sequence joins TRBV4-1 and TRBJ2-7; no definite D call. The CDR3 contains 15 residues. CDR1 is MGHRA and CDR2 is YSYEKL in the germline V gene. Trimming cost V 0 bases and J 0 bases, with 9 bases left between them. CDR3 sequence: CASSQDWGSSYEQYF. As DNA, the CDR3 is TGCGCCAGCAGCCAAGATTGGGGATCCTCCTACGAGCAGTACTTC.

The CDR3: CASSQTAAVADTQYF. The CDR3 DNA reads as TGTGCCAGCAGCCAGACAGCCGCGGTAGCAGATACGCAGTATTTT. The chain recombines TRBV4-2 with TRBJ2-3; D might be TRBD1 (5 bases). Germline CDR1 and CDR2: LGHNA and YNFKEQ. V dropped 3 bases and J dropped 4 bases, with 14 bases sitting between them. This CDR3 has 15 residues.

The CDR3 reads CASSVGQADSYEQYF. The CDR3 nucleotides read TGTGCCAGCAGCGTAGGGCAGGCGGACTCCTACGAGCAGTACTTC. The rearrangement links TRBV9 to TRBJ2-7; D remains unclear. V lost 0 bases and J 0 bases, leaving 10 bases between the germline ends. Germline V gives CDR1 SGDLS, CDR2 YYNGEE. The CDR3 is 15 residues long. The whole variable domain, remainder taken from reference TRBV9 and TRBJ2-7, is DSGVTQTPKHLITATGQRVTLRCSPRSGDLSVYWYQQSLDQGLQFLIQYYNGEERAKGNILERFSAQQFPDLHSELNLSSLELGDSALYFCASSVGQADSYEQYFGPGTRLTVT.

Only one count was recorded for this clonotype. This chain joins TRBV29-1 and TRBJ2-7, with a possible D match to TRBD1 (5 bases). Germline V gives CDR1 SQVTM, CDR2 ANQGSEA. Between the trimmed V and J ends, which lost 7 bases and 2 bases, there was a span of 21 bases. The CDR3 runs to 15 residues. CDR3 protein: CSALVPTDTTYEQYF. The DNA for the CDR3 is TGCAGCGCCCTTGTCCCGACGGACACTACCTACGAGCAGTACTTC.

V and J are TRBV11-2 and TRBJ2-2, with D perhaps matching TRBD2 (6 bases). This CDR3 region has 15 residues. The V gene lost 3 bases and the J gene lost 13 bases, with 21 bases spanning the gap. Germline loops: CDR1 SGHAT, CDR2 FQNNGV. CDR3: CASSFGDSTNIRLFF. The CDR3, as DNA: TGTGCCAGCAGCTTCGGGGACTCTACAAACATTAGGCTGTTTTTT.

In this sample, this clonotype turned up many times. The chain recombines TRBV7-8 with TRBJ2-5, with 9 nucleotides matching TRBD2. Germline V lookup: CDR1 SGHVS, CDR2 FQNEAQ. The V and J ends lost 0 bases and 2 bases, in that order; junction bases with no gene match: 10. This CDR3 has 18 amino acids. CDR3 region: CASSLAMIAGVRQETQYF. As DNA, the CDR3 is TGTGCCAGCAGCTTAGCGATGATAGCGGGAGTAAGACAAGAGACCCAGTACTTC.

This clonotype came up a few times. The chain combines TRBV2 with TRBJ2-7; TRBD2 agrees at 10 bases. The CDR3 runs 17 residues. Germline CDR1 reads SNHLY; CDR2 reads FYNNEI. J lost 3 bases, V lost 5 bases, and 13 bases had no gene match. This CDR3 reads CASSWSSGSVLYYEQYF. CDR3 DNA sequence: TGTGCCAGCAGTTGGTCTAGCGGGAGTGTATTATACTACGAGCAGTACTTC.

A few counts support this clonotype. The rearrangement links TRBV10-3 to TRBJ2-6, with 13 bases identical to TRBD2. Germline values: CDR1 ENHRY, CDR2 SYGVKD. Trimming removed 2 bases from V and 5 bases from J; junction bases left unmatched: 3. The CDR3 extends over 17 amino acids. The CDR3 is CAISETTSGRWANVLTF. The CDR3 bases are TGTGCCATCAGTGAGACGACTAGCGGGAGGTGGGCCAACGTCCTGACTTTC.

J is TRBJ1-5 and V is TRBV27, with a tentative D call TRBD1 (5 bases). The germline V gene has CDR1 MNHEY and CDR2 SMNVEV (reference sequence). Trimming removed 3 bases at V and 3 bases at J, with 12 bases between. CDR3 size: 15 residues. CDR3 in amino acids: CASSFIGAINQPQHF. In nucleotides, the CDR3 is TGTGCCAGCAGTTTCATAGGGGCGATCAATCAGCCCCAGCATTTT.

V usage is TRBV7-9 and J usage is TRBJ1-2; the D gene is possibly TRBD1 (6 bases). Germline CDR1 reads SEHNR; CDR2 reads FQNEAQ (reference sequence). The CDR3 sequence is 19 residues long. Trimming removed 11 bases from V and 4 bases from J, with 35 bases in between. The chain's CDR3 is CAPVEDLLLGGGRTYGYTF. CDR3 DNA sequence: TGTGCCCCCGTCGAAGACCTGCTTTTAGGAGGGGGGAGGACCTATGGCTACACCTTC.

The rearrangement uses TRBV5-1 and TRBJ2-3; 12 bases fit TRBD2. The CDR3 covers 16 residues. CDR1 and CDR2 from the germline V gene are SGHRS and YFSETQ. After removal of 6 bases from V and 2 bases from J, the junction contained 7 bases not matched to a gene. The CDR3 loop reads CASTHGLAGYTDTQYF. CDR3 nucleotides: TGCGCCAGCACCCATGGACTAGCGGGATACACAGATACGCAGTATTTT.

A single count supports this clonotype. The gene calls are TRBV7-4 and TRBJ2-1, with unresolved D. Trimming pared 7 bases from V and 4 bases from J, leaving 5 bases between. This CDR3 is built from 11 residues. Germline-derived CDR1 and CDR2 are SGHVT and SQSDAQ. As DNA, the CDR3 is TGTGCCAGCAATCGGTACAATGAGCAGTTCTTC. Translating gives CASNRYNEQFF.

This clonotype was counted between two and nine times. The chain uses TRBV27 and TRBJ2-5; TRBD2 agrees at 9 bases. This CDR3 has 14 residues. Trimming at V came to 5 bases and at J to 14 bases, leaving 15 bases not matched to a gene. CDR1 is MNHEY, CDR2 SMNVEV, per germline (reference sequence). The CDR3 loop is CASSPGTSRGPVYF. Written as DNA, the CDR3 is TGTGCCAGCAGTCCCGGGACTAGCCGGGGTCCTGTTTACTTC.

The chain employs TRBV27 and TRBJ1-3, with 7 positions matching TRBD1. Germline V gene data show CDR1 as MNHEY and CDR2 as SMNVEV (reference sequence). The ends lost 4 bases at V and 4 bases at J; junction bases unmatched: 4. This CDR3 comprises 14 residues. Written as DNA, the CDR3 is TGTGCCAGCAGTTCGACAGGGAAAGGAAACACCATATATTTT. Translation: CASSSTGKGNTIYF.

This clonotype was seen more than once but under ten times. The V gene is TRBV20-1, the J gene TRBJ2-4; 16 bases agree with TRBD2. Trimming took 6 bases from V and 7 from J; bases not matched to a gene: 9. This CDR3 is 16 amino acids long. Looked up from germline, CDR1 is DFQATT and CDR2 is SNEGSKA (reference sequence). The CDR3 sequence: CSAPGLAGGPRNIQYF. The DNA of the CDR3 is TGCAGTGCCCCGGGACTAGCGGGAGGGCCAAGGAACATTCAGTACTTC.

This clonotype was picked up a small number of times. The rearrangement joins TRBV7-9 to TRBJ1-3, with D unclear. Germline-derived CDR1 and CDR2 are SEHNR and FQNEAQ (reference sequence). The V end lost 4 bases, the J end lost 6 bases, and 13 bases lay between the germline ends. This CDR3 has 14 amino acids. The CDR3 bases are TGTGCCAGCAGCTCACGCGGACCTGTAAACACCATATATTTT. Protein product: CASSSRGPVNTIYF. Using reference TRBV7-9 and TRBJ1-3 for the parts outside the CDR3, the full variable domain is DTGVSQNPRHKITKRGQNVTFRCDPISEHNRLYWYRQTLGQGPEFLTYFQNEAQLEKSRLLSDRFSAERPKGSFSTLEIQRTEQGDSAMYLCASSSRGPVNTIYFGEGSWLTVV.

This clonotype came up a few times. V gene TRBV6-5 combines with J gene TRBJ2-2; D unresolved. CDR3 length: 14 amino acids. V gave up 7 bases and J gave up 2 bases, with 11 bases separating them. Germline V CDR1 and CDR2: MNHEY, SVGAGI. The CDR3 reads CASMRSLNTGELFF. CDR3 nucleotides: TGTGCCAGCATGAGGAGCCTAAACACCGGGGAGCTGTTTTTT.

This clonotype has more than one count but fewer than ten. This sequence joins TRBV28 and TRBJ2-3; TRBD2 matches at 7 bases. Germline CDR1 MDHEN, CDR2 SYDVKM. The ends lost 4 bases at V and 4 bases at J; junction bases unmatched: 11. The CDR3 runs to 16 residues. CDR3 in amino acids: CASSSRLAGGADTQYF. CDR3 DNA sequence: TGTGCCAGCAGTTCGCGTTTAGCGGGCGGGGCAGATACGCAGTATTTT.

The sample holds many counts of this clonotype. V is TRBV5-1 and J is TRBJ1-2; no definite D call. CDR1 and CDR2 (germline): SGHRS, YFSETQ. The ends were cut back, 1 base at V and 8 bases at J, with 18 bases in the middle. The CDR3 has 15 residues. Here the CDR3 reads CASSLRAVTMEGYTF. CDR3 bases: TGCGCCAGCAGCTTGCGAGCAGTAACAATGGAGGGCTACACCTTC. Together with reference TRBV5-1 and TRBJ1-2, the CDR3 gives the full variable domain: KAGVTQTPRYLIKTRGQQVTLSCSPISGHRSVSWYQQTPGQGLQFLFEYFSETQRNKGNFPGRFSGRQFSNSRSEMNVSTLELGDSALYLCASSLRAVTMEGYTFGSGTRLTVV.

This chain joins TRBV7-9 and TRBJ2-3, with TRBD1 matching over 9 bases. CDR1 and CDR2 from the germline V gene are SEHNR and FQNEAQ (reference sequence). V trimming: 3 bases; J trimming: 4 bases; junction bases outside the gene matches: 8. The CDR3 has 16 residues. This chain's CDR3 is CASSFVLRQGADTQYF. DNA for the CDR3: TGTGCCAGCAGCTTTGTCCTCCGACAGGGGGCAGATACGCAGTATTTT.

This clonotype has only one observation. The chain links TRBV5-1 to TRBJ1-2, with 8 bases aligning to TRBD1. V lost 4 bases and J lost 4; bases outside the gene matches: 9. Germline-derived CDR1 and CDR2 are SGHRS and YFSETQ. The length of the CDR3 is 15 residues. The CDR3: CASSLSRDRIYGYTF. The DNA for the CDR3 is TGCGCCAGCAGCCTGTCCCGGGACAGGATCTATGGCTACACCTTC.